Listed here are 8 T cell receptor beta chains from one sample, sequenced in a study of blood T cell repertoires in COVID-19. Profiled with immunoSEQ multiplex PCR; TCRdb holds only in-frame clones, not every one. The table lists more than 250,000 clones, approximately 84% of them singletons. The sample taken for sequencing was peripheral blood. Every receptor here comes from a woman in her twenties or thirties who had recovered from COVID-19.

V is TRBV19 and J is TRBJ2-7; 13 bases line up with TRBD2. There are 21 residues in the CDR3. CDR1 and CDR2 from the germline V gene are LNHDA and SQIVND (reference sequence). The V segment lost 3 bases and the J segment 3 bases; nucleotides outside the gene matches: 20. The CDR3 DNA is TGTGCCAGTAGTATGGGAAGGACTAGCGGGGGACCGACAAGCTCTTTCTACGAGCAGTACTTC. The encoded protein is CASSMGRTSGGPTSSFYEQYF.

This chain links TRBV5-6 with TRBJ1-1; 7 positions match TRBD1. CDR3 size: 12 residues. CDR1 SGHDT and CDR2 YYEEEE come from the germline V gene. Unmatched junction bases numbered 2, after V lost 4 bases and J lost 5 bases. The CDR3 protein is CASSADRTEAFF. The CDR3 nucleotides read TGTGCCAGCAGCGCGGACAGGACTGAAGCTTTCTTT.

This clone was counted a single time. The chain links TRBV11-2 to TRBJ2-2; D not resolved. Trimming stripped 2 bases from V and 8 bases from J, with 9 bases between. The CDR3 length is 13 residues. CDR1 and CDR2 from the germline V gene are SGHAT and FQNNGV. The CDR3 DNA follows: TGTGCCAGCAGCTTACTTCGGTTGGGGGAGCTGTTTTTT. The encoded protein is CASSLLRLGELFF.

This clone was observed once. The chain carries TRBV6-5 and TRBJ1-2, with D possibly being TRBD1 (5 bases). This CDR3 has 13 residues. Trimming cost V 8 bases and J 7 bases, with 17 bases left between them. CDR1 MNHEY and CDR2 SVGAGI come from the germline V gene. The CDR3 protein is CASETPGRLGYTF. In DNA, the CDR3 is TGTGCCAGCGAGACCCCAGGGAGGCTTGGCTACACCTTC.

The rearrangement links TRBV10-3 to TRBJ1-1, with a weak D call TRBD1 (6 bases). Trimming left V 0 bases short and J 5 bases short, with 10 bases between. This CDR3 contains 14 residues. CDR1 and CDR2 (germline): ENHRY, SYGVKD. The CDR3 DNA reads as TGTGCCATCAGTGAGTCAGCAGGGGAGACTGAAGCTTTCTTT. This sequence encodes CAISESAGETEAFF.

This clone was observed a single time. V gene TRBV28 combines with J gene TRBJ2-7, with 8 bases identical to TRBD2. CDR1 and CDR2 (germline): MDHEN, SYDVKM. The CDR3 contains 16 residues. Trimming at V came to 6 bases and at J to 2 bases, leaving 12 bases not matched to a gene. The CDR3 bases are TGTGCCAGCAGCGAAACCGGGACTAGGGGAACCTACGAGCAGTACTTC. Its protein is CASSETGTRGTYEQYF.

The V and J genes are TRBV12-3 or TRBV12-4 and TRBJ1-5, with D possibly being TRBD1 (6 bases). The length of the CDR3 is 13 residues. Trimming left V 5 bases short and J 6 bases short, with 11 bases between. The chain's CDR3 is CASSRQVAQPQHF. The CDR3 DNA is TGTGCCAGCAGTCGACAGGTAGCTCAGCCCCAGCATTTT.

The V gene is TRBV5-8, the J gene TRBJ2-7, with D unresolved. This CDR3 spans 13 amino acids. The V end was cut by 1 base, the J end by 8 bases, with 13 bases between. Germline V gene lookup returns CDR1 SGHTS and CDR2 YDEGEE. CDR3 sequence (DNA): TGTGCCAGCAGCTTGCGAAGAGTGACTCAGCAGTACTTC. Translated, it gives CASSLRRVTQQYF.